Included here is one T cell receptor beta chain sequence, with context. Its antigen is undetermined. In the naive CD8 group, cells lacked CD45RO and were positively selected for CCR7, so terminally differentiated effector memory CD45RA+ cells were left out. The CDR3 runs to 13 residues. Germline V gene lookup returns CDR1 LNHDA and CDR2 SQIVND (reference sequence). The V end was cut by 5 bases, the J end by 3 bases, with 11 bases between. The entry originates in a study of shared clonotypes between healthy human individuals. Study in general: Plates per donor: three CD4 naive, three CD4 memory, two CD8 naive, one CD8 memory. Study-wide findings and caveats: Tissues were not sampled, only blood, and their repertoires likely differ.

Profiled with immunoSEQ multiplex PCR; TCRdb holds only in-frame clones, not every one. Altogether hundreds of thousands of clones are present, approximately 96% being singletons, with the ten largest covering roughly 0.1%. The sequence was obtained from a woman aged 25 to 39 in good health. Sample: naive CD8+ T cells sorted from blood. The chain recombines TRBV19 with TRBJ2-7, with D possibly called TRBD1 or TRBD2 (5 bases each). The DNA for the CDR3 is TGTGCCAGTAGTCTGGGGGACGGCTACGAGCAGTACTTC. This translates into CASSLGDGYEQYF.